Reported below is one T cell receptor (beta chain). Axillary draining lymph nodes of breast cancer patients supplied the node samples. This CDR3 is built from 13 residues. V lost 6 bases to trimming and J lost 0 bases, with 9 bases between them. The data are from a study of breast tumors, draining lymph nodes, adjacent tissues. Via MiXCR, TCRdb re-called the multiplex PCR reads, giving one row per CDR3 protein. The sample includes about 300,000 distinct CDR3 sequences, 30% to 35% of them seen just once. J is TRBJ2-7 and V is TRBV12-3 or TRBV12-4, with D unresolved. Sequencing was carried out using axillary lymph node tissue. The receptor comes from a female donor with breast cancer. Some clones in this sample may be carry-over from other donors' samples. This chain's CDR3 is CASSSFNSYEQYF. CDR3 DNA sequence: TGTGCCAGCAGCAGTTTCAACTCCTACGAGCAGTACTTC.